A single sample is the source of the 9 T cell receptor beta chains below, sequenced in a study of blood T cell repertoires in COVID-19 (dated by TCRdb to about 2020). Library generation was performed with the immunoSEQ multiplex PCR assay. TCRdb re-hosts the immuneACCESS table, in-frame sequences only. Its copies lack some clones; in the studies checked, an unresolved V gene accounts for under half of them, and the cause for the rest is not known. For this sample there are approximately 200,000 clones; about nine tenths appear just once. Roughly 1.2% of the sample belongs to the ten largest clones. The sample taken for sequencing was PBMCs or T cells enriched from blood (not recorded which). All receptors derive from a young man who had recovered from COVID-19.

The chain employs TRBV6-2 or TRBV6-3 and TRBJ2-1, with 7 bases matching TRBD1. The CDR3 runs to 13 residues. The V gene's germline CDR1 is MNHEY and CDR2 SVGEGT. With 2 bases clipped from V and 7 bases from J, the junction kept 2 bases outside the gene matches. The CDR3 is CASSYPQGNEQFF. The CDR3 bases are TGTGCCAGCAGTTACCCACAGGGGAATGAGCAGTTCTTC.

The chain links TRBV6-1 to TRBJ2-3; 7 bases are a match to TRBD2. V trimming: 3 bases; J trimming: 5 bases; junction bases outside the gene matches: 8. CDR1 and CDR2 (germline): MNHNS, SASEGT. This CDR3 comprises 15 residues. The chain's CDR3 is CASSEPAGAQDTQYF. CDR3 sequence (DNA): TGTGCCAGCAGTGAGCCGGCGGGAGCCCAAGATACGCAGTATTTT.

This rearrangement joins TRBV30 to TRBJ2-3; the D gene is possibly TRBD2 (5 bases). Trimming stripped 4 bases from V and 0 bases from J, with 14 bases between. Germline CDR1 and CDR2: GTSNPN and SVGIG (reference sequence). This CDR3 is 15 amino acids long. Here the CDR3 DNA reads TGTGCCTGGACCTCAAGCGGCTCTAGCACAGATACGCAGTATTTT. Translation: CAWTSSGSSTDTQYF.

This clone was counted once. The gene calls are TRBV19 and TRBJ1-1, with D unresolved. V lost 4 bases, J lost 0 bases, and 9 bases lay in between. Germline CDR1 and CDR2: LNHDA and SQIVND (reference sequence). This CDR3 is built from 14 residues. The CDR3: CASSSTVLNTEAFF. DNA of the CDR3: TGTGCCAGTAGTAGTACAGTGCTGAACACTGAAGCTTTCTTT.

V and J are TRBV6-5 and TRBJ1-5; D remains unclear. Trimming took off 5 bases at V and 0 bases at J, with 5 bases between the two ends. Germline lookup yields CDR1 MNHEY and CDR2 SVGAGI. The CDR3 totals 13 residues. CDR3: CASSPGSNQPQHF. The CDR3 bases are TGTGCCAGCAGTCCCGGTAGCAATCAGCCCCAGCATTTT.

The chain uses TRBV18 and TRBJ1-2; 7 bases agree with TRBD1. Per germline, CDR1 KGHSH and CDR2 LQKENI. V gave up 2 bases and J gave up 3 bases; unmatched junction bases: 6. The CDR3 length is 15 residues. In nucleotides, the CDR3 is TGTGCCAGCTCACCAAGACGAACAGGGGACTATGGCTACACCTTC. It encodes CASSPRRTGDYGYTF.

V gene TRBV9 combines with J gene TRBJ2-1, with TRBD1 as a possible D gene (5 bases). CDR3 length: 16 amino acids. CDR1 and CDR2 from the germline V gene are SGDLS and YYNGEE. Trimming left V 0 bases short and J 0 bases short, with 10 bases between. The CDR3 DNA sequence: TGTGCCAGCAGCGTAGCGGACAAAAGCTCCTACAATGAGCAGTTCTTC. As protein: CASSVADKSSYNEQFF.

The V call is TRBV18, the J call TRBJ1-5; no clear D. This CDR3 region has 16 residues. The V end was cut by 3 bases, the J end by 1 base, with 13 bases between. In germline, CDR1 is KGHSH, CDR2 LQKENI. The CDR3 DNA follows: TGTGCCAGCTCACCGCTTGGTGGCCAGAGCAATCAGCCCCAGCATTTT. It codes for CASSPLGGQSNQPQHF. The complete variable domain, with remaining parts taken from reference TRBV18 and TRBJ1-5, reads NAGVMQNPRHLVRRRGQEARLRCSPMKGHSHVYWYRQLPEEGLKFMVYLQKENIIDESGMPKERFSAEFPKEGPSILRIQQVVRGDSAAYFCASSPLGGQSNQPQHFGDGTRLSIL.

The chain couples TRBV6-2 or TRBV6-3 to TRBJ2-7; TRBD2 matches 14 bases. The CDR3 length is 15 residues. After removal of 5 bases from V and 2 bases from J, the junction contained 2 bases not matched to a gene. Germline V gene lookup returns CDR1 MNHEY and CDR2 SVGEGT. This CDR3 is CASSRLAGGTYEQYF. The CDR3 nucleotides are TGTGCCAGCAGTCGACTAGCGGGGGGGACCTACGAGCAGTACTTC.